This paragraph reports one T cell receptor beta chain. V shed 1 base and J 3 bases; nucleotides not matched to a gene: 2. This CDR3 region has 15 residues. CDR1 and CDR2 (germline): SGHVS, FNYEAQ. This sample was included in a study of blood T cell repertoires in COVID-19. How the authors handled the data: Using reference gene primer amplification, nucleated cell counts were estimated. Some clones are missing from TCRdb's copy, which holds only in-frame ones; the method was immunoSEQ multiplex PCR. V and J calls plus clone size are reproduced from that table; the DNA served to infer D and trimming. Of fewer than 80,000 clones listed, around nine tenths are singletons.

This TCR was recovered from an elderly woman with active or convalescent COVID-19. The genes are TRBV7-6 and TRBJ1-2; 10 nucleotides line up with TRBD1. Specimen: peripheral blood. CDR3 DNA: TGTGCCAGCAGCTTAGATGGGACAGGGGACTATGGCTACACCTTC. Translated, it gives CASSLDGTGDYGYTF.